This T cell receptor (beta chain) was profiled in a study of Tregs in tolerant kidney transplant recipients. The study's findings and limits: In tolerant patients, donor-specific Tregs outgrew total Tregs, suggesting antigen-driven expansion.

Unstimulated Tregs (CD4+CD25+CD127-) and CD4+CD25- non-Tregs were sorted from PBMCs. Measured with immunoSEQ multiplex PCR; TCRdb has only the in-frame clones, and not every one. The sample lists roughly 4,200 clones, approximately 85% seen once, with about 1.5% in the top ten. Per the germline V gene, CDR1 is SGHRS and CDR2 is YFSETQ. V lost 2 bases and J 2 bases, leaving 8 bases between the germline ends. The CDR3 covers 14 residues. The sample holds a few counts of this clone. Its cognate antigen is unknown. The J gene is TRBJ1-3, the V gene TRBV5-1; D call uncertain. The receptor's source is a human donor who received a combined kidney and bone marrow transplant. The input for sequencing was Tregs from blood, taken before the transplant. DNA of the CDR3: TGCGCCAGCAGCTTAGGAGGGACTGGAAACACCATATATTTT. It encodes CASSLGGTGNTIYF. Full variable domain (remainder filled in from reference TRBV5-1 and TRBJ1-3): KAGVTQTPRYLIKTRGQQVTLSCSPISGHRSVSWYQQTPGQGLQFLFEYFSETQRNKGNFPGRFSGRQFSNSRSEMNVSTLELGDSALYLCASSLGGTGNTIYFGEGSWLTVV.